This T cell receptor (beta chain) appears in the sequencing data of a study of neurological immune-mediated disorders. The cDNA was produced through 5'RACE with 10-nucleotide random UMIs. TCRdb ran MiXCR on the 5' RACE reads and lists one entry per CDR3 protein. This table holds 85,000 to 110,000 distinct CDR3 sequences, less than 14% found once. Overall study results and limits: Because no CDR3 amino acid sequences were shared across subjects by expanded clones, private repertoires were suggested in all groups.

This CDR3 spans 15 amino acids. Germline V gives CDR1 MNHEY, CDR2 SVGEGT. V was clipped by 7 bases and J by 5 bases; unmatched bases: 10. Time point indicated: longitudinal time-point 3. In this sample, this clonotype turned up many times. Its antigen is still unknown. The TCR was taken from a female donor with HTLV-1-associated myelopathy (HAM/TSP). The V gene is TRBV6-2 or TRBV6-3, the J gene TRBJ2-3, with TRBD2 matching over 9 bases. Source material: PBMCs. The DNA of the CDR3 is TGTGCCAGCATCCTCGGAGGAGCGGGGGGAGATACGCAGTATTTT. The encoded protein is CASILGGAGGDTQYF.